The present TCR beta chain was sequenced within a study of blood T cell repertoires in COVID-19. For the study at large: Samples representing acute and convalescent COVID-19 were sourced from the United States, Italy and Spain. T cells, B-cell-depleted T cells, or PBMCs provided the cDNA or gDNA that served as material.

In the original processing: It was from reference gene primer amplification that nucleated cell counts were estimated. Using immunoSEQ multiplex PCR, the repertoire was profiled, and TCRdb retains in-frame clones only, with some absent. The V and J calls and clone size were taken over from that table, and D and trimming were inferred from the DNA. The sample has 45,000 to 60,000 clones, roughly 90% seen once. This CDR3 comprises 14 residues. The germline V gene has CDR1 DFQATT and CDR2 SNEGSKA (reference sequence). Germline trimming cut 3 bases from V and 10 bases from J; bases unmatched to any gene: 8.

The TCR comes from a man in his fifties with acute or convalescent COVID-19. The sample consisted of peripheral blood. The chain uses TRBV20-1 and TRBJ1-6; the match to TRBD1 covers 8 bases. The CDR3 DNA follows: TGCAGTGCTAGTGAACAGGGGGTTCGATCACCCCTCCACTTT. This translates into CSASEQGVRSPLHF.